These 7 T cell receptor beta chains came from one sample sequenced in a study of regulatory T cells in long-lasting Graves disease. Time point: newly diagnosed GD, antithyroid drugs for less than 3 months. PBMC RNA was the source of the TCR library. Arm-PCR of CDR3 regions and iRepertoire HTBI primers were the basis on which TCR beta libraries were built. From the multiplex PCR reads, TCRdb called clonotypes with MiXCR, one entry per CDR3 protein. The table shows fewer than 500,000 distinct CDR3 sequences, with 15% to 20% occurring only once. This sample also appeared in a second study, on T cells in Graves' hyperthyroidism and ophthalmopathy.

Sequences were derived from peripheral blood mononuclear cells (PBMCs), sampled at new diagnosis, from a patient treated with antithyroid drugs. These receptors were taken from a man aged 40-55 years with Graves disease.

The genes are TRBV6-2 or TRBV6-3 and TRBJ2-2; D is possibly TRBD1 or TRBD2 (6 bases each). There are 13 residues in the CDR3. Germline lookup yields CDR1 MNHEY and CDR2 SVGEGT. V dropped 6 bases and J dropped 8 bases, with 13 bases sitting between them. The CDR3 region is CASRNTGRGELFF. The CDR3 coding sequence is TGTGCCAGCAGGAACACAGGGAGGGGGGAGCTGTTTTTT.

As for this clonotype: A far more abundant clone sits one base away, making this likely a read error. The CDR3 spells CAISEVGTVRGGELFF. DNA of the CDR3: TGTGCCATCAGTGAAGTGGGGACAGTCCGTGGGGGGGAGCTGTTTTTT. The chain uses TRBV10-3 and TRBJ2-2, with 7 bases aligning to TRBD1. CDR3 length: 16 residues. Germline CDR1 is ENHRY and CDR2 is SYGVKD. The V and J ends lost 3 bases and 8 bases, in that order; junction bases with no gene match: 12.

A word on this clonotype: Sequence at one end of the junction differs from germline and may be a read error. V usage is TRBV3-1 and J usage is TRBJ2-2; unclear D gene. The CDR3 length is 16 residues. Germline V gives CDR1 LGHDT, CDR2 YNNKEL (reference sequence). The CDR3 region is CASSQRKSGNTEELFF. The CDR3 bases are TGTGCCAGCAGCCAACGGAAATCTGGGAACACCGAGGAGCTGTTTTTT. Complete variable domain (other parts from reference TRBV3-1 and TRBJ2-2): DTAVSQTPKYLVTQMGNDKSIKCEQNLGHDTMYWYKQDSKKFLKIMFSYNNKELIINETVPNRFSPKSPDKAHLNLHINSLELGDSAVYFCASSQRKSGNTEELFFGEGSRLTVL.

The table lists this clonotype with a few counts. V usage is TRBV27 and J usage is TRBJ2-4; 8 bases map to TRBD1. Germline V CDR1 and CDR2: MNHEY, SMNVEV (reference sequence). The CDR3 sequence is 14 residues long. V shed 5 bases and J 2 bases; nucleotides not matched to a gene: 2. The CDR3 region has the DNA TGTGCCAGCAGTCGGACAGGGACCAAAAACATTCAGTACTTC. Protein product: CASSRTGTKNIQYF.

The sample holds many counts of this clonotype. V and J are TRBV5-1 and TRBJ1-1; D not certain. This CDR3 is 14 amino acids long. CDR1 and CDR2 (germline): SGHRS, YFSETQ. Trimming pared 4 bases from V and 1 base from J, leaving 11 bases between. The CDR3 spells CASSPTAGNTEAFF. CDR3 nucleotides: TGCGCCAGCAGCCCTACAGCAGGGAACACTGAAGCTTTCTTT.

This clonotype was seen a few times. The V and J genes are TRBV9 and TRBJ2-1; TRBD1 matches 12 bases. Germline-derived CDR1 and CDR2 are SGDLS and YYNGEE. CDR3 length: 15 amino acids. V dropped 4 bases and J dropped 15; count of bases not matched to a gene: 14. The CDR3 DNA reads TGTGCCAGCAGCCACTCTGGGACAGGGGGCGATAAATTGTTCTTC. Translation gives CASSHSGTGGDKLFF.

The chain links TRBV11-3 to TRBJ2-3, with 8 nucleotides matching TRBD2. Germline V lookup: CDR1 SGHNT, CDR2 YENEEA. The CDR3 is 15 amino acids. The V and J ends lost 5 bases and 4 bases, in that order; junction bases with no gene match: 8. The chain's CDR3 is CASSEEAGASDTQYF. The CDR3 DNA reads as TGTGCCAGCAGCGAGGAAGCGGGAGCCTCAGATACGCAGTATTTT.